The 21 T cell receptor beta chains in this list originate from one sample, sequenced in a study of shared clonotypes between healthy human individuals. This table comes from immunoSEQ multiplex PCR, and its TCRdb copy is limited to in-frame clones, with some not included. This table holds 2 million to 2.5 million clones, about 95% found once. In the naive CD8 group, cells lacked CD45RO and were positively selected for CCR7, so terminally differentiated effector memory CD45RA+ cells were left out. Sequencing used naive CD8+ T cells sorted from blood. Source of these receptors: a man in his late teens or twenties in good health.

This sequence joins TRBV5-6 and TRBJ2-7; 7 bases map to TRBD2. From germline, CDR1 is SGHDT and CDR2 YYEEEE. This CDR3 contains 15 residues. V shed 4 bases, J shed 0 bases, and the junction held 7 bases outside the gene matches. DNA of the CDR3: TGTGCCAGCAGCCTTCCAGGCGGGGGCTCCTACGAGCAGTACTTC. This gives the protein CASSLPGGGSYEQYF.

V and J are TRBV5-1 and TRBJ1-4; D is unclear. Trimming removed 0 bases from V and 6 bases from J, with 6 bases in between. Germline V gene sequence: CDR1 SGHRS, CDR2 YFSETQ. This CDR3 has 13 amino acids. The CDR3 DNA is TGCGCCAGCAGCTTGGACAGTTATGAAAAACTGTTTTTT. It is translated as CASSLDSYEKLFF.

The sample holds one count of this clone. The chain recombines TRBV28 with TRBJ2-5, with D perhaps matching TRBD1 (5 bases). V was trimmed by 5 bases and J by 4 bases, leaving 17 bases between them. The germline CDR1 and CDR2 sequences are MDHEN and SYDVKM. This CDR3 region has 15 residues. The CDR3 reads CASSPTGRGAETQYF. The DNA for the CDR3 is TGTGCCAGCAGTCCCACTGGTAGGGGCGCAGAGACCCAGTACTTC.

This clone was seen a single time. This rearrangement joins TRBV5-6 to TRBJ2-1; D gene ambiguous. Trimming took 4 bases from V and 2 from J, leaving 13 bases between them. This CDR3 has 15 residues. CDR1 is SGHDT and CDR2 is YYEEEE in the germline V gene. CDR3 sequence reads: CASSRSFDTYNEQFF. CDR3 nucleotide sequence: TGTGCCAGCAGCCGGTCCTTCGATACCTACAATGAGCAGTTCTTC.

The chain is built from TRBV6-4 and TRBJ2-7; D is perhaps TRBD1 or TRBD2 (5 bases each). Germline CDR1 reads MRHNA; CDR2 reads SNTAGT. CDR3 length: 14 residues. The V and J ends lost 4 bases and 2 bases respectively, with 12 bases between them. The DNA of the CDR3 is TGTGCCAGCAGTGTCCCGGGACGGACCTACGAGCAGTACTTC. It codes for CASSVPGRTYEQYF.

On this clone: This sample also contains other DNA sequences that code for the same CDR3. The chain couples TRBV30 to TRBJ2-2; D gene ambiguous. V was clipped by 0 bases and J by 5 bases, with 7 bases between them. The germline V gene has CDR1 GTSNPN and CDR2 SVGIG (reference sequence). This CDR3 is 13 amino acids long. The CDR3 is CAWSVLGTGELFF. The CDR3 nucleotides read TGTGCCTGGAGTGTATTAGGAACCGGGGAGCTGTTTTTT.

V usage is TRBV30 and J usage is TRBJ2-3; perhaps TRBD2 as D (6 bases). Trimming cost V 1 base and J 0 bases, with 11 bases left between them. This CDR3 has 15 amino acids. Germline CDR1 is GTSNPN and CDR2 is SVGIG (reference sequence). For the CDR3, the DNA is TGTGCCTGGAGTGAGGGACTCCCTAGCACAGATACGCAGTATTTT. Protein sequence: CAWSEGLPSTDTQYF. The whole variable domain, remainder taken from reference TRBV30 and TRBJ2-3, is SQTIHQWPATLVQPVGSPLSLECTVEGTSNPNLYWYRQAAGRGLQLLFYSVGIGQISSEVPQNLSASRPQDRQFILSSKKLLLSDSGFYLCAWSEGLPSTDTQYFGPGTRLTVL.

This clone was seen only a few times. J is TRBJ1-2 and V is TRBV10-1; D is undetermined. Germline V gives CDR1 WNHNN, CDR2 SYGVQD (reference sequence). CDR3 length equals 13 residues. V was shortened by 2 bases and J by 5 bases, with 9 bases between the two germline ends. The CDR3 spells CASSETRGYGYTF. DNA for the CDR3: TGCGCCAGCAGTGAGACCCGGGGTTATGGCTACACCTTC.

About this clone itself: Within the sample, other DNA sequences also encode this same CDR3. The chain links TRBV5-4 to TRBJ2-1, with D uncertain. The CDR3 has 11 residues. The germline V gene encodes CDR1 SGHNT and CDR2 YYREEE (reference sequence). Trimming left V 0 bases short and J 7 bases short, with 2 bases between. The CDR3 sequence: CASSLENEQFF. The CDR3 DNA follows: TGTGCCAGCAGCTTGGAAAATGAGCAGTTCTTC.

This sequence joins TRBV7-9 and TRBJ2-7; D call uncertain. The CDR3 sequence is 13 residues long. The germline gives CDR1 SEHNR, CDR2 FQNEAQ (reference sequence). Trimming pared 2 bases from V and 0 bases from J, leaving 5 bases between. In DNA form, the CDR3 reads TGTGCCAGCAGCTTAATGGGCTCCTACGAGCAGTACTTC. It codes for CASSLMGSYEQYF.

V and J are TRBV28 and TRBJ1-2; D gene unclear. Trimming shortened V by 5 bases and J by 6 bases, and 16 bases separated the two germline ends. Germline V gene sequence: CDR1 MDHEN, CDR2 SYDVKM. The CDR3 contains 14 residues. The CDR3 loop is CASSQQGTPNGYTF. CDR3 sequence (DNA): TGTGCCAGCAGTCAGCAAGGAACCCCTAATGGCTACACCTTC.

This clone was seen a few times. The chain combines TRBV6-1 with TRBJ1-2, with TRBD1 identical over 9 bases. This CDR3 has 14 residues. Trimming cost V 6 bases and J 2 bases; bases outside gene matches: 4. The germline gives CDR1 MNHNS, CDR2 SASEGT. CDR3 residues: CASRATGGNYGYTF. In nucleotides, the CDR3 is TGTGCCAGCAGGGCTACAGGGGGCAACTATGGCTACACCTTC.

The V gene is TRBV28, the J gene TRBJ1-2; 7 positions agree with TRBD1. The CDR3 is made up of 14 amino acids. Looked up from germline, CDR1 is MDHEN and CDR2 is SYDVKM. V lost 3 bases to trimming and J lost 4 bases; unmatched junction nucleotides: 5. CDR3 sequence reads: CASSLRGRIYGYTF. For the CDR3, the DNA is TGTGCCAGCAGTTTGAGGGGGCGCATCTATGGCTACACCTTC.

V and J are TRBV30 and TRBJ2-3, with D perhaps matching TRBD2 (5 bases). CDR1 and CDR2 (germline): GTSNPN, SVGIG (reference sequence). CDR3 length: 13 amino acids. Trimming cost V 0 bases and J 6 bases, with 10 bases left between them. The CDR3 sequence is CAWSVLVEDTQYF. The CDR3 DNA sequence: TGTGCCTGGAGTGTACTAGTTGAGGATACGCAGTATTTT. The entire variable domain, with the rest obtained from reference TRBV30 and TRBJ2-3, is as follows: SQTIHQWPATLVQPVGSPLSLECTVEGTSNPNLYWYRQAAGRGLQLLFYSVGIGQISSEVPQNLSASRPQDRQFILSSKKLLLSDSGFYLCAWSVLVEDTQYFGPGTRLTVL.

The gene calls are TRBV27 and TRBJ2-1, with a weak D call TRBD2 (6 bases). The germline V gene encodes CDR1 MNHEY and CDR2 SMNVEV (reference sequence). The CDR3 runs 19 residues. V lost 0 bases and J lost 0, with 18 bases in between. The CDR3 loop is CASSLSIISGLSSYNEQFF. The CDR3 nucleotides read TGTGCCAGCAGTTTATCTATTATTAGCGGCCTAAGCTCCTACAATGAGCAGTTCTTC.

V is TRBV6-1 and J is TRBJ2-1; possibly TRBD2 for D (6 bases). Trimming pared 1 base from V and 8 bases from J, leaving 15 bases between. The CDR3 is made up of 15 amino acids. Germline CDR1 reads MNHNS; CDR2 reads SASEGT. CDR3 protein: CASSEGTSGGHEQFF. CDR3 bases: TGTGCCAGCAGTGAAGGGACAAGTGGAGGGCATGAGCAGTTCTTC.

V is TRBV27 and J is TRBJ1-4; 9 bases are a match to TRBD1. The CDR3 is 21 amino acids. V was pared by 5 bases and J by 3 bases, with 22 bases of the junction left unmatched. Germline V lookup: CDR1 MNHEY, CDR2 SMNVEV (reference sequence). The CDR3 nucleotides are TGTGCCAGCAGTCCCTACCTAATACCGGGACAGGGTGAAGGGGCTAATGAAAAACTGTTTTTT. Protein product: CASSPYLIPGQGEGANEKLFF.

The chain links TRBV4-3 to TRBJ2-7; unclear D gene. The CDR3 has 15 residues. V dropped 0 bases and J dropped 1 base, with 10 bases sitting between them. Germline lookup yields CDR1 LGHNA and CDR2 YSLEER. Here the CDR3 reads CASSQERVGSYEQYF. In DNA, the CDR3 is TGCGCCAGCAGCCAAGAAAGGGTCGGGTCCTACGAGCAGTACTTC.

This clone was picked up one time. CDR3 sequence (DNA): TGTGCCAGTACCGTAGGGAGTACCGGGGAGCTGTTTTTT. It specifies CASTVGSTGELFF. The chain combines TRBV19 with TRBJ2-2; TRBD2 is a possible D gene (5 bases). Germline loops: CDR1 LNHDA, CDR2 SQIVND (reference sequence). V gave up 7 bases and J gave up 5 bases, with 11 bases separating them. CDR3 length: 13 residues.

About this clone: Additional DNA sequences in this sample encode the identical CDR3. V gene TRBV4-1 combines with J gene TRBJ1-5; 7 bases are shared with TRBD1. V shed 2 bases and J 6 bases; nucleotides not matched to a gene: 4. CDR1 MGHRA and CDR2 YSYEKL come from the germline V gene. This CDR3 region has 14 residues. The CDR3 DNA reads as TGCGCCAGCAGCCAAACAGGGGTGGGTCAGCCCCAGCATTTT. It is translated as CASSQTGVGQPQHF.

This clone has more than one count but fewer than ten. The sample holds other DNA sequences that translate to the same CDR3. J is TRBJ2-7 and V is TRBV7-9; unclear D gene. Germline-derived CDR1 and CDR2 are SEHNR and FQNEAQ (reference sequence). The CDR3 is made up of 12 amino acids. V gave up 3 bases and J gave up 2 bases, with 5 bases separating them. CDR3 region: CASSLGTYEQYF. In DNA, the CDR3 is TGTGCCAGCAGCTTGGGGACCTACGAGCAGTACTTC.